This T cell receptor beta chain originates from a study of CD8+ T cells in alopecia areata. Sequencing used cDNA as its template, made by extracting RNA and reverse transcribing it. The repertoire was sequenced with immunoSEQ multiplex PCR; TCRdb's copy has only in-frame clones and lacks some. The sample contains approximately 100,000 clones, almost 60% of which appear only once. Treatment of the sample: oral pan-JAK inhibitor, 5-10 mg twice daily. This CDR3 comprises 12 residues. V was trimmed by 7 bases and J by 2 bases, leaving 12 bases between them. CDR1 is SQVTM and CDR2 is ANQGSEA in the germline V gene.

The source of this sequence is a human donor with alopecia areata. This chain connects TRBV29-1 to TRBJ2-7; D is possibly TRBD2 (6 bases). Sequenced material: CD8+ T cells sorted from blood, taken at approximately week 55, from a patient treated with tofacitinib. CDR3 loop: CSGRDGPYEQYF. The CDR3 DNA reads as TGCAGCGGGAGGGACGGTCCCTACGAGCAGTACTTC.